This T cell receptor (beta chain) is drawn from a study of naive and memory T cell subsets. Germline CDR1 reads SGDLS; CDR2 reads YYNGEE. The CDR3 is 13 residues long. The V and J ends lost 7 bases and 6 bases, in that order; junction bases with no gene match: 7. Alpha and beta libraries were amplified separately from the second PCR onward. CMV status came from CD4+ T cell IFNgamma after overnight CMV lysate stimulation of fresh PBMCs. This clonotype showed up many times. Two oligonucleotides, mixed equimolar, formed the beta constant-region primer covering TRBC1 and TRBC2. The cDNA 3' end received a ligated single-stranded oligonucleotide carrying the SP2 primer and a 12-nucleotide UMI. Ligated cDNA was amplified by four rounds of PCR with nested alpha and beta constant-region primers and SP2. TCRdb re-analysed the UMI-ligation and nested PCR reads in MiXCR, keeping a single row per CDR3 protein. The sample consists of 150,000 or so distinct CDR3 sequences, 17% of them appearing once.

The clonotype comes from a human donor in good health. Sequencing input: naive CD4+ T cells from blood. V and J are TRBV9 and TRBJ2-1; 7 bases match TRBD2. The CDR3 protein is CASGREVGNEQFF. The CDR3 region has the DNA TGTGCCAGCGGACGGGAGGTGGGCAATGAGCAGTTCTTC.